The T cell receptor beta chain under discussion was sequenced for a study of shared clonotypes between healthy human individuals. Only in-frame clones appear in the TCRdb table, and some are missing; sequencing was by immunoSEQ multiplex PCR. This sample has about 2 million clones, with 85% to 95% found just once. All donors were healthy HIV-negative adults lacking recent acute infections or vaccinations. V was shortened by 6 bases and J by 2 bases, with 15 bases between the two germline ends. This CDR3 spans 15 amino acids. Germline lookup yields CDR1 MGHDK and CDR2 SYGVNS. The chain has TRBV25-1 and TRBJ2-3; D perhaps matches TRBD2 (6 bases). Sequencing used naive CD4+ T cells sorted from blood. Regarding subset: CD45RA+ positively selected. This clonotype was sampled from a man aged 18-30 years in good health. In DNA form, the CDR3 reads TGTGCCAGCAGCTCTGGTAGCGGCCTCACAGATACGCAGTATTTT. Translating gives CASSSGSGLTDTQYF. The complete variable domain, with remaining parts taken from reference TRBV25-1 and TRBJ2-3, reads EADIYQTPRYLVIGTGKKITLECSQTMGHDKMYWYQQDPGMELHLIHYSYGVNSTEKGDLSSESTVSRIRTEHFPLTLESARPSHTSQYLCASSSGSGLTDTQYFGPGTRLTVL.